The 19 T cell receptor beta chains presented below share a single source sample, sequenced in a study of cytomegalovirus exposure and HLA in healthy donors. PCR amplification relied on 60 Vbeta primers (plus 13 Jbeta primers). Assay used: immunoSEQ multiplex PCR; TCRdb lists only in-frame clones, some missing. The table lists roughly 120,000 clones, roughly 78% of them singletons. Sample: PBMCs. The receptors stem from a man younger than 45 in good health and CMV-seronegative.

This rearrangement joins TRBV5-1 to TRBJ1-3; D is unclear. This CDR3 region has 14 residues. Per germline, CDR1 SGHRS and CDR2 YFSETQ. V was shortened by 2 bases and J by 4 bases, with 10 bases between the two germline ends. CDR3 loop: CASSFTLGGNTIYF. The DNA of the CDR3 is TGCGCCAGCAGCTTCACGCTCGGGGGAAACACCATATATTTT.

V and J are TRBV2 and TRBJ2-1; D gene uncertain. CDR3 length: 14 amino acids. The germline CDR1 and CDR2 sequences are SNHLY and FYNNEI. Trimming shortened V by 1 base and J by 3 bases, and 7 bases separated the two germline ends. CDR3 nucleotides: TGTGCCAGCAGTGAAGTCCTAGTCTACAATGAGCAGTTCTTC. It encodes CASSEVLVYNEQFF.

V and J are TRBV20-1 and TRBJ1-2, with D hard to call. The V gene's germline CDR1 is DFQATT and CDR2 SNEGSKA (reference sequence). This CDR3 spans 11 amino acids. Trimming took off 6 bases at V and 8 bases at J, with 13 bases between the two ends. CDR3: CSAFSLQGYTF. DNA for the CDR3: TGCAGTGCGTTTTCTCTCCAGGGCTACACCTTC.

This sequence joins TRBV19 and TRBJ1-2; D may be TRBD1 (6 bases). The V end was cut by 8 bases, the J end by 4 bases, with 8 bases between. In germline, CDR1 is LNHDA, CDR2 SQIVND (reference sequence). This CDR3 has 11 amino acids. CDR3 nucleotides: TGTGCCAGTGGGGACACCTATGGCTACACCTTC. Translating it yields CASGDTYGYTF.

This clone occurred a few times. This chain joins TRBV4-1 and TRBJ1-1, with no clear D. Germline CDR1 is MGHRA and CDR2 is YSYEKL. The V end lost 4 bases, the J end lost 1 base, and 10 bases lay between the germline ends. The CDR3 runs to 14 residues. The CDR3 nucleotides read TGCGCCAGCAGCCCTTGGCCCAAGAACACTGAAGCTTTCTTT. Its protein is CASSPWPKNTEAFF.

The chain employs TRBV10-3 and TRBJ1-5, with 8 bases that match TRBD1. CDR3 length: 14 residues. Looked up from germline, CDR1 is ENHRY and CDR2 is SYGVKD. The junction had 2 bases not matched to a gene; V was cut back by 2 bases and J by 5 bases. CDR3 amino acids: CAISELQGDQPQHF. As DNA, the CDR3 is TGTGCCATCAGTGAGCTACAGGGGGATCAGCCCCAGCATTTT.

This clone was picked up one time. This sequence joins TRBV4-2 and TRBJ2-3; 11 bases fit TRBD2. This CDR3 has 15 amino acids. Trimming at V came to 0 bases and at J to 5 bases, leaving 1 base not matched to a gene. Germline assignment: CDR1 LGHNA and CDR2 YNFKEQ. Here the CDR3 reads CASSQDGLAGDTQYF. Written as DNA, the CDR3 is TGTGCCAGCAGCCAAGATGGACTAGCGGGAGATACGCAGTATTTT.

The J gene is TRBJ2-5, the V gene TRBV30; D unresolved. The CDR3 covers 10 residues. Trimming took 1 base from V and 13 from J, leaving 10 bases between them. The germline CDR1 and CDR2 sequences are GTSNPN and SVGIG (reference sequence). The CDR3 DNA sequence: TGTGCCTGGAGTGGCGGTACTTGGTACTTC. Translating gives CAWSGGTWYF.

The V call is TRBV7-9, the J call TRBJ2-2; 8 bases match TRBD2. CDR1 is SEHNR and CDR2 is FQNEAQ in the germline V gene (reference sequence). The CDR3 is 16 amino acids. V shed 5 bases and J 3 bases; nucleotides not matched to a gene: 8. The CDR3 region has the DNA TGTGCCAGCAGCGCTCGGACTAGCAGAGACACCGGGGAGCTGTTTTTT. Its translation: CASSARTSRDTGELFF.

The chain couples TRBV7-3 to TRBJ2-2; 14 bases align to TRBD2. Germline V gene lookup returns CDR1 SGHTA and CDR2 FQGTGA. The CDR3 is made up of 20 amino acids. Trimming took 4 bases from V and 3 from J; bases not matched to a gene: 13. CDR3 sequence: CASSSPGTSGSSAYTGELFF. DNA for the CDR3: TGTGCCAGCAGCTCGCCCGGGACTAGCGGGAGTTCGGCATACACCGGGGAGCTGTTTTTT.

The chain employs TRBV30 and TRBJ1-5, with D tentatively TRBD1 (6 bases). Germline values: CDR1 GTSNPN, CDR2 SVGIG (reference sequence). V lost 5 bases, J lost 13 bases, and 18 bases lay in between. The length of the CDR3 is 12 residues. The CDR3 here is CAWGQDGTSQHF. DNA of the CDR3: TGTGCCTGGGGTCAGGACGGGACATCACAGCATTTT.

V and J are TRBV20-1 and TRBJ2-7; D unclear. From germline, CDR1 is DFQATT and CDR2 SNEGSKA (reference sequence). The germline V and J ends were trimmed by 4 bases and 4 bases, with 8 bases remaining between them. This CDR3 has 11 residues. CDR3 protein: CSATRGYEQYF. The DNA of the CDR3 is TGCAGTGCTACCCGAGGTTACGAGCAGTACTTC.

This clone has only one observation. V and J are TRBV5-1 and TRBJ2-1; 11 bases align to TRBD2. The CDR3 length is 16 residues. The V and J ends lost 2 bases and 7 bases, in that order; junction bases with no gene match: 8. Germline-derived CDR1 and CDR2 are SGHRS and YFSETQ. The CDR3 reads CASSLDGTSGLNEQFF. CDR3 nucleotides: TGCGCCAGCAGCTTAGACGGGACTAGCGGTCTTAATGAGCAGTTCTTC.

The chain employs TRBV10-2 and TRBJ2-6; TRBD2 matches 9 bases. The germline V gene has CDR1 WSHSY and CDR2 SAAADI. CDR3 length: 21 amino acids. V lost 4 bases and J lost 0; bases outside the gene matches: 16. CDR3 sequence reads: CASSASLMTSGKSSGANVLTF. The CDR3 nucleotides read TGCGCCAGCAGTGCTTCTCTTATGACTAGCGGAAAAAGCTCTGGGGCCAACGTCCTGACTTTC.

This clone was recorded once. The CDR3 protein is CASSLVGGPQPQHF. CDR3 in DNA: TGTGCCAGCAGCTTAGTGGGGGGTCCCCAGCCCCAGCATTTT. The chain recombines TRBV11-2 with TRBJ1-5; a possible D gene is TRBD1 (5 bases). The CDR3 runs 14 residues. V lost 1 base and J 7 bases, leaving 11 bases between the germline ends. Germline CDR1 reads SGHAT; CDR2 reads FQNNGV.

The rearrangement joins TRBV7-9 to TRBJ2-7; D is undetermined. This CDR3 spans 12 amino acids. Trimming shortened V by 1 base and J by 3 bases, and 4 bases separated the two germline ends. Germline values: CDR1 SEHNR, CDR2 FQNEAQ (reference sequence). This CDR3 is CASSLGSYEQYF. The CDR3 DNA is TGTGCCAGCAGCTTAGGGAGCTACGAGCAGTACTTC.

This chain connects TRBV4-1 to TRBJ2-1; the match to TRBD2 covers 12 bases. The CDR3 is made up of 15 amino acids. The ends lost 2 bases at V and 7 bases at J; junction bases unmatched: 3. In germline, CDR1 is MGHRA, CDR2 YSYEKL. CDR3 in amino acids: CASSQPTSGRNEQFF. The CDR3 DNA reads TGCGCCAGCAGCCAACCGACTAGCGGGAGAAATGAGCAGTTCTTC.

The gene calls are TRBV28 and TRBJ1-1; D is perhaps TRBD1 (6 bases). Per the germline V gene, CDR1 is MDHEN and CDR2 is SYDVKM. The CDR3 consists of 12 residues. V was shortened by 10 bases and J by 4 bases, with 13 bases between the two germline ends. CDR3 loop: CATNIGGTEAFF. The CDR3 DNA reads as TGTGCCACCAACATAGGGGGCACTGAAGCTTTCTTT.

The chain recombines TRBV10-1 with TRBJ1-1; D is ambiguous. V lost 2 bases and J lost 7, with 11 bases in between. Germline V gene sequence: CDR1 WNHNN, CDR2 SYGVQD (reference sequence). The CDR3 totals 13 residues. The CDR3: CASSESRAIEAFF. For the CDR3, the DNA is TGCGCCAGCAGTGAGAGTAGAGCAATTGAAGCTTTCTTT.